This T cell receptor beta chain was obtained from a study of OX40 agonist ivuxolimab in advanced cancers. Study-level background: The treatment was a fully human IgG2 OX40 agonist, ivuxolimab.

Repertoires were generated with immunoSEQ multiplex PCR, while TCRdb's copy carries only in-frame clones and drops some. The data contain over 150,000 clones, around 94% of them singletons. The CDR3 covers 18 residues. Germline values: CDR1 SGHTA, CDR2 FQGNSA. V was trimmed by 3 bases and J by 5 bases, leaving 22 bases between them. The chain has TRBV7-2 and TRBJ2-2; maybe TRBD1 (5 bases). Sample: CD4+ or CD8+ T cells sorted from blood, taken in a trial of the OX40 agonist ivuxolimab. This clonotype was sampled from an adult with an advanced solid tumor such as melanoma, head and neck, liver or kidney cancer. The CDR3 loop reads CASSFERTKAESTGELFF. The CDR3, as DNA: TGTGCCAGCAGCTTTGAGAGGACAAAAGCAGAGTCAACCGGGGAGCTGTTTTTT.